A selection of T cell receptor beta chains follows, all from one sample in a study of T cells after yellow fever vaccination. Via MiXCR, TCRdb re-called the 5' RACE reads, giving one row per CDR3 protein. The profile shows 550,000 or so distinct CDR3 sequences, about a fifth of them singletons. The source was PBMCs, collected 15 days after the yellow fever booster vaccination. Every receptor here comes from a man aged 25 to 40 who received the YFV17D yellow fever vaccine. Both conserved end residues are part of each CDR3. A D gene is named only where the DNA matches it firmly. Clone size is stated in some rows and not others, as once, few, many or a class when expanded.

D gene	V gene	clone size	J gene	CDR3 protein	CDR3 DNA
NA	TRBV3-1	NA	TRBJ1-6	CASMAANNSPLHF	TGTGCCAGCATGGCAGCTAATAATTCACCCCTCCACTTT
NA	TRBV12-3/TRBV12-4	NA	TRBJ1-4	CASMWYPRGEKLFF	TGTGCCAGCATGTGGTACCCTCGTGGTGAAAAACTGTTTTTT
TRBD1	TRBV20-1	NA	TRBJ2-7	CSANPGTGDTYEQYF	TGCAGTGCTAACCCCGGGACAGGGGACACCTACGAGCAGTACTTC
TRBD2	TRBV29-1	NA	TRBJ2-4	CSVGPTSGGYIQYF	TGCAGCGTTGGACCGACTAGCGGTGGGTACATTCAGTACTTC
NA	TRBV4-2	few	TRBJ1-1	CASSQDWGLNTEAFF	TGTGCCAGCAGCCAAGATTGGGGCTTGAACACTGAAGCTTTCTTT
TRBD2	TRBV12-3/TRBV12-4	few	TRBJ2-7	CASSLAGVPEQYF	TGTGCCAGCAGTTTGGCGGGAGTCCCCGAGCAGTACTTC
TRBD2	TRBV5-4	NA	TRBJ2-1	CASSLGGLAGGNEQFF	TGTGCCAGCAGCTTGGGGGGACTAGCGGGAGGAAATGAGCAGTTCTTC
NA	TRBV11-2	few	TRBJ2-7	CASSLDPGITYEQYF	TGTGCCAGCAGCTTAGATCCTGGGATAACCTACGAGCAGTACTTC
NA	TRBV6-2/TRBV6-3	NA	TRBJ2-3	CASSYSTTGKADTQYF	TGTGCCAGCAGTTACTCGACCACCGGGAAGGCAGATACGCAGTATTTT
TRBD1	TRBV5-1	few	TRBJ2-7	CASSQNAGTGAYEQYF	TGCGCCAGCAGCCAGAACGCAGGGACAGGGGCTTACGAGCAGTACTTC
TRBD2	TRBV19	few	TRBJ2-1	CASSLKGGSLYNEQFF	TGTGCCAGTAGCCTCAAGGGAGGGAGTCTCTACAATGAGCAGTTCTTC
NA	TRBV20-1	few	TRBJ2-7	CSARSQGYEQYF	TGCAGTGCTAGATCCCAGGGTTACGAGCAGTACTTC
TRBD2	TRBV6-4	NA	TRBJ2-1	CASRPDRTSGRHSYNEQFF	TGTGCCAGCAGACCCGACCGGACTAGCGGGAGGCACTCCTACAATGAGCAGTTCTTC
NA	TRBV12-3/TRBV12-4	NA	TRBJ2-3	CASSSSMVDTQYF	TGTGCCAGCAGTTCCTCGATGGTGGATACGCAGTATTTT
NA	TRBV20-1	NA	TRBJ2-7	CSATSGTSNSYEQYF	TGCAGTGCTACGTCCGGGACAAGTAACTCCTACGAGCAGTACTTC
NA	TRBV10-3	NA	TRBJ1-2	CAILEASNYGYTF	TGTGCCATCTTAGAGGCTTCTAACTATGGCTACACCTTC
NA	TRBV7-2	few	TRBJ1-5	CASTGRDGGNQPQHF	TGTGCCAGCACCGGTCGTGATGGGGGGAATCAGCCCCAGCATTTT
TRBD2	TRBV20-1	NA	TRBJ2-3	CSARPPSSGRGHTQYF	TGCAGTGCTAGACCGCCTTCTAGCGGGAGAGGACATACGCAGTATTTT
TRBD1	TRBV12-3/TRBV12-4	NA	TRBJ1-2	CASSNRDRGNYGYTF	TGTGCCAGCAGTAACCGGGACAGAGGGAACTATGGCTACACCTTC
NA	TRBV20-1	NA	TRBJ1-1	CSALKREQNTEAFF	TGCAGTGCCCTTAAACGGGAGCAGAACACTGAAGCTTTCTTT
TRBD1	TRBV7-2	NA	TRBJ2-5	CASSLGGQRQETQYF	TGTGCCAGCAGCTTAGGGGGACAGCGGCAAGAGACCCAGTACTTC
TRBD2	TRBV10-3	NA	TRBJ2-2	CAIVAGDTGELFF	TGTGCCATCGTGGCGGGAGACACCGGGGAGCTGTTTTTT
NA	TRBV20-1	NA	TRBJ2-1	CSASPTRGEQFF	TGCAGTGCTAGCCCGACGCGGGGTGAGCAGTTCTTC
TRBD2	TRBV5-1	NA	TRBJ2-7	CASSQGLAGVEQYF	TGCGCCAGCAGCCAAGGACTAGCGGGAGTCGAGCAGTACTTC
TRBD1	TRBV20-1	few	TRBJ1-6	CSAKTDRVRSPLHF	TGCAGTGCTAAAACCGACAGGGTGCGTTCACCCCTCCACTTT
TRBD1	TRBV7-9	NA	TRBJ2-5	CASSTQGEETQYF	TGTGCCAGCAGCACGCAGGGGGAAGAGACCCAGTACTTC
NA	TRBV20-1	few	TRBJ2-7	CSANDDSYEQYF	TGCAGTGCTAACGACGACTCCTACGAGCAGTACTTC
TRBD1	TRBV27	many	TRBJ2-7	CASSPLETGGYEQYF	TGTGCCAGCAGCCCTCTGGAGACAGGGGGCTACGAGCAGTACTTC
NA	TRBV6-6	NA	TRBJ2-3	CAGQIRRTDTQYF	TGTGCCGGACAGATCCGTCGCACAGATACGCAGTATTTT
NA	TRBV4-3	NA	TRBJ2-3	CASSQDWPGGADTQYF	TGCGCCAGCAGCCAAGATTGGCCAGGAGGTGCGGATACGCAGTATTTT
TRBD1	TRBV12-3/TRBV12-4	NA	TRBJ1-5	CASSIDRVNQPQHF	TGTGCCAGCAGTATAGACAGGGTCAATCAGCCCCAGCATTTT
TRBD2	TRBV5-1	NA	TRBJ2-2	CASSKGLAGSTGELFF	TGCGCCAGCAGCAAGGGACTAGCGGGTTCCACCGGGGAGCTGTTTTTT
NA	TRBV7-6	few	TRBJ2-7	CASSKSGTYEQYF	TGTGCCAGCAGCAAAAGCGGTACCTACGAGCAGTACTTC
NA	TRBV19	few	TRBJ2-1	CASSTTGGQSEQFF	TGTGCCAGTAGTACGACAGGAGGTCAGAGTGAGCAGTTCTTC
TRBD2	TRBV10-3	NA	TRBJ2-5	CAIRYGGSSQETQYF	TGTGCCATCCGTTATGGCGGGAGTTCCCAAGAGACCCAGTACTTC
TRBD2	TRBV18	few	TRBJ2-7	CASSPGLAGGIGQYF	TGTGCCAGCTCACCAGGACTAGCGGGAGGAATAGGGCAGTACTTC
NA	TRBV27	NA	TRBJ2-5	CASSPDRRETQYF	TGTGCCAGCAGTCCCGACAGGCGGGAGACCCAGTACTTC
NA	TRBV30	NA	TRBJ2-1	CAWRISYNEQFF	TGTGCCTGGAGGATTTCCTACAATGAGCAGTTCTTC
TRBD2	TRBV20-1	NA	TRBJ2-1	CSARDPLSGISPNEQFF	TGCAGTGCTAGAGATCCGTTGAGCGGGATCTCACCCAATGAGCAGTTCTTC
NA	TRBV12-3/TRBV12-4	many	TRBJ2-1	CASSSLEQFF	TGTGCCAGCAGTTCCCTTGAGCAGTTCTTC
TRBD2	TRBV4-3	NA	TRBJ2-3	CASSQELAGGTDTQYF	TGCGCCAGCAGCCAAGAATTAGCGGGAGGCACAGATACGCAGTATTTT
NA	TRBV15	NA	TRBJ2-7	CATSRDREQYF	TGTGCCACCAGCAGAGATCGCGAGCAGTACTTC
NA	TRBV7-7	few	TRBJ2-1	CASSPTSWGNEQFF	TGTGCCAGCAGCCCTACTAGCTGGGGCAATGAGCAGTTCTTC
TRBD2	TRBV4-3	NA	TRBJ2-7	CASSQVLAGGYEQYF	TGCGCCAGCAGCCAAGTACTTGCGGGAGGGTACGAGCAGTACTTC
NA	TRBV11-2	few	TRBJ2-7	CASSLDPVGFTYEQYF	TGTGCCAGCAGCTTAGACCCCGTAGGGTTTACCTACGAGCAGTACTTC